This paragraph reports one T cell receptor (beta chain). These data come from a study of spatial heterogeneity in lung cancer. One entry per CDR3 protein, called by TCRdb with MiXCR from the 5' RACE reads. Among 85,000 to 100,000 distinct CDR3 sequences listed, over 9.5% were seen once. The germline V gene has CDR1 MNHNS and CDR2 SASEGT. There are 16 residues in the CDR3. V was cut by 5 bases and J by 3 bases, with 17 bases left in between. Time point reported: sample taken at primary tumor resection. Untreated early-stage non-small cell lung cancer patients, around 70 in total, were the donors. Unsorted whole RNA of tumor, nontumor lung or frozen PBMC was sequenced.

The receptor comes from a male donor with early-stage non-small cell lung cancer. The genes are TRBV6-1 and TRBJ1-5, with no clear D. This sample comprised PBMCs, obtained at surgery. The CDR3 loop reads CASSTEGPHSNQPQHF. The CDR3 DNA reads as TGTGCCAGCAGTACAGAAGGGCCTCATTCCAATCAGCCCCAGCATTTT.